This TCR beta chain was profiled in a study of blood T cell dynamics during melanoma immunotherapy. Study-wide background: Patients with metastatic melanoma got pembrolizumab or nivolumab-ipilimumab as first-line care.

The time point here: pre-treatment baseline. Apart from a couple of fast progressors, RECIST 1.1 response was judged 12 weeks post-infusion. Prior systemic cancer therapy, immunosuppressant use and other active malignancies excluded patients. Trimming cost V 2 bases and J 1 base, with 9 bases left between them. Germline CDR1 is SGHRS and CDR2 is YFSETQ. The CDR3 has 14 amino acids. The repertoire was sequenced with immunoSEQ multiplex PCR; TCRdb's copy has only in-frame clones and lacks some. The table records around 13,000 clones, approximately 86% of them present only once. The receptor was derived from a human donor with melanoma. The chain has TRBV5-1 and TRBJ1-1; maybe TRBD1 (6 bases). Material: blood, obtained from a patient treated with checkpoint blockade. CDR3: CASSFRDTNTEAFF. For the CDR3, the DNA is TGCGCCAGCAGCTTTAGGGACACGAACACTGAAGCTTTCTTT.